The clone carrying this TCR beta chain is a singleton in its sample. RNA transcripts were the source from which TCR beta CDR3 regions were amplified. Scientists carried out first-round RT-PCR using HTBI primers and then a second-round multiplex PCR. TCRdb independently ran MiXCR on the multiplex PCR reads; one entry per CDR3 protein. The top ten hold approximately 12% of the sample, which has over a million distinct CDR3 sequences, around a third seen once. This sample was taken from a study of Graves' ophthalmopathy and Graves' hyperthyroidism. For the study at large: Calling hyperthyroidism stable required that no ophthalmopathy show up within 18 months of follow-up.

What was sequenced was peripheral blood or thyroid tissue (not recorded which). This clonotype originated in an adult man with Graves' hyperthyroidism.

CDR3 sequence reads: CSVGGLAAQETQYF. In DNA, the CDR3 is TGCAGCGTTGGAGGGCTAGCGGCCCAAGAGACCCAGTACTTC. V and J are TRBV29-1 and TRBJ2-5; 7 positions match TRBD2. Germline trimming cut 4 bases from V and 1 base from J; bases unmatched to any gene: 6. CDR1 is SQVTM, CDR2 ANQGSEA, per germline. This CDR3 spans 14 amino acids.